This paragraph covers one T cell receptor beta chain sequence. This sequence may be a read error, since a much larger clone differs from it by one base. This is likely a read error, given that the CDR3 carries no conserved phenylalanine or tryptophan at its end. Clones were sequenced by immunoSEQ multiplex PCR, and TCRdb holds only the in-frame ones, with some missing. The data show 1 million to 1.2 million clones, 60% to 80% seen once. This specimen comes from a study of shared clonotypes between healthy human individuals. The sequence came from a man between 18 and 29 years old in good health. Some clones in this sample may be carry-over from other donors' samples. What was sequenced was memory CD4+ T cells from PBMCs. Subset meaning: CD45RA-negative fraction.

CDR3 coding DNA: TGTGCCAGCCAGGGGCCAACCCCTGAAGCTTTCTTG. Protein sequence: CASQGPTPEAFL. The chain is built from TRBV10-3 and TRBJ1-1; maybe TRBD1 (6 bases). The germline CDR1 and CDR2 sequences are ENHRY and SYGVKD. Trimming took off 10 bases at V and 6 bases at J, with 15 bases between the two ends. CDR3 length equals 12 residues.